This TCR beta chain was recovered during a study of T cells in Graves' hyperthyroidism and ophthalmopathy (dated by TCRdb to about 2019). In terms of the full investigation: Peripheral blood was sampled at the time of initial diagnosis, prior to any treatment. To identify distinguishing TCR V-J signatures, a discovery cohort of around 100 patients was used, comprising 40 to 45 with Graves' ophthalmopathy and 57 with stable Graves' hyperthyroidism. Whether ophthalmopathy could be predicted prospectively was tested in an independent validation cohort made up of roughly 19 hyperthyroidism patients plus 17 patients who later progressed to ophthalmopathy. The roughly 100 discovery patients were divided at random into training and test sets in a 7:3 ratio. In addition, the study compared T-cell repertoires in thyroid tissue and in blood from 6 or 7 Graves' hyperthyroidism patients. After blood sampling, hyperthyroidism patients were treated with methimazole at a starting dose of 30 mg daily, and ophthalmopathy patients were treated with high-dose intravenous methylprednisolone. According to the paper, TCR Vbeta CDR3 sequencing was carried out on approximately 140 peripheral blood samples, which came from more than 40 ophthalmopathy, some 73 hyperthyroidism and approximately 17 progressor patients.

Notes on this clonotype: There is no known antigen for this receptor. No base-level quality is on record; no much larger clone is a single base apart.

The germline V gene sets CDR1 to LGHNT and CDR2 to FRNRAP. V gives up 2 bases and J gives up 5 bases, and the segment between their germline ends measures 20 bases. The CDR3 starts with the cysteine, ends with the phenylalanine, and has 17 residues. Left in the record is the CDR3 DNA by itself, 51 bases read in frame from the first base. Ophthalmopathy patients had moderately to severely active disease, Clinical Activity Score of at least 3, NOSPECS grade of at least 4, and duration under 3 months. Patients with uncontrolled infections, other autoimmune diseases, pregnancy or lactation were excluded. Diagnoses were based on clinical symptoms, serum thyroxine and TRAb, thyroid ultrasound and orbital computed tomography. PBMCs were separated from over 9 ml of fresh peripheral blood using Ficoll-Paque density gradient centrifugation. Total RNA was extracted using Trizol reagent, and RNA quality was assessed on an Agilent 2100 Bioanalyzer.

Findings and caveats that apply to the study as a whole: In validation, the model predicted progression to ophthalmopathy with around 71% sensitivity and 72% to 75% specificity, a median of approximately 6.7 months before onset. A 13 V-J signature model separated ophthalmopathy from stable hyperthyroidism, with nearly 90% sensitivity and 81.08% specificity in cross-validation and 80%/75% in testing. Most expanded thyroid clonotypes (frequency above 0.001) were also detected in blood, a finding suggesting that blood repertoires may reflect thyroid immune responses. No statistical method was used to fix the sample size in advance, and group allocation was not hidden from the investigators.

The TCR beta CDR3 regions were amplified from the RNA transcripts. The first round of RT-PCR for the TCR CDR3 was performed with the HTBI primer set and the Qiagen OneStep RT-PCR kit. Libraries were constructed in a second round of multiplex PCR, after which size selection and purification were performed. Sequencing of the libraries was done on an Illumina HiSeq2000 using paired-end 100 bp reads. The study's processing was this. SOAPnuke was used to process the raw data, removing reads that contained adapters or uncalled bases, had a mean Phred below 15, or lacked an exact match to the constant primer or identifier. COPE v1.2.5 was used to merge high-quality paired reads, and clonotypes were defined as unique nucleotide sequences. MiTCR v1.1 was used to align the clonotypes against IMGT TRBV, TRBD and TRBJ reference segments. Analysis was restricted to V-J combinations with a frequency above 0.0001, which covered just over 98% of repertoires. The TCS score was defined as F50 (clonal expansion) divided by E x V (chaos), with BLOSUM62-based TCRdist calculated between CDR3 peptides within each V-J. Welch's t-statistics and random forest reduced roughly 540 V-J features to 10 to 15, which were used in a naive Bayes classifier (R e1071). The public reads were run again by TCRdb, first through fastp at Q25 and then through MiXCR, and only productive beta chains were kept. Identical CDR3 protein sequences are pooled into one entry, listed with their most common genes and DNA. V and J calls and clone size were set by TCRdb, not the authors. Within this sample are some 580,000 distinct CDR3 sequences, with 16% of them counted one time only. The biggest ten clones account for roughly 3.5% of the sample.

This receptor was taken from a woman aged 40 to 55 with Graves' ophthalmopathy. The V and J segments used are TRBV12-5 and TRBJ2-3, with TRBD1 as a weak D call on 5 bases. The sample comprised blood. Read as DNA, the sequence is TGTGCTAGTGGTTTGTCCTTCCGAGAGACAGCGAAAGATACGCAGTATTTT. It specifies CASGLSFRETAKDTQYF.